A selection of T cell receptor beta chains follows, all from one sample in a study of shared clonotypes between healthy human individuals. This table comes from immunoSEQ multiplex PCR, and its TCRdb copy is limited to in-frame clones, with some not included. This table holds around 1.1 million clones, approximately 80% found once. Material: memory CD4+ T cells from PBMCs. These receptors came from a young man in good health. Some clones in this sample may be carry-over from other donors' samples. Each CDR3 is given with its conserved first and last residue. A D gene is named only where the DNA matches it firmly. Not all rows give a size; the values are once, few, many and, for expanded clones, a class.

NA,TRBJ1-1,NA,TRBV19,TGTGCCAGTAGTATAAACAGAGACCCCGATACTGAAGCTTTCTTT,CASSINRDPDTEAFF
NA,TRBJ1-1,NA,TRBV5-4,TGTGCCAGCAGCTTTCCATCGAGGGGGATGAACACTGAAGCTTTCTTT,CASSFPSRGMNTEAFF
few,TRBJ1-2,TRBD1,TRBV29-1,TGCAGCGTTGATGGGACAGGGGTGGGGTATGGCTACACCTTC,CSVDGTGVGYGYTF
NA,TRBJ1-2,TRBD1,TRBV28,TGTGCCAGCAGTTCGGACAGGGCCTATGGCTACACCTTC,CASSSDRAYGYTF
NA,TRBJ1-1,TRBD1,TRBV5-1,TGCGCCAGCAGGGTCAATCCAGGGGGAACTGAAGCTTTCTTT,CASRVNPGGTEAFF
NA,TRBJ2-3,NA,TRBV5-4,TGTGCCAGCAGCTTGGGATCCCGCGCAGATACGCAGTATTTT,CASSLGSRADTQYF
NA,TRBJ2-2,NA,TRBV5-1,TGCGCCAGCAGCTTGGAAAGTCCCAACACCGGGGAGCTGTTTTTT,CASSLESPNTGELFF
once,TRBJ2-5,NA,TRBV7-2,TGTGCCAGCAGCTTCCGGGGAGAGACCCAGTACTTC,CASSFRGETQYF
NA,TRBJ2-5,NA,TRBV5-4,TGTGCCAGCAGCTCAGGAGGAAATCAAGAGACCCAGTACTTC,CASSSGGNQETQYF
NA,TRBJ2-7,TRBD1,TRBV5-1,TGCGCCAGCAGCTGGACAGGGGAATCCTACGAGCAGTACTTC,CASSWTGESYEQYF
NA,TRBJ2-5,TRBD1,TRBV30,TGTGCCTGGAGCATAGGACAGGGTGAGACCCAGTACTTC,CAWSIGQGETQYF
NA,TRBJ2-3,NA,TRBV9,TGTGCCAGCAGCGCCCTATCTAGCACAGATACGCAGTATTTT,CASSALSSTDTQYF
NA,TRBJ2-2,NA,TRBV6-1,TGTGCCAGCTCCGTCACAGGGATTCTAGCCGGGGAGCTGTTTTTT,CASSVTGILAGELFF
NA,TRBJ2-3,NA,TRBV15,TGTGCCACCAGCAGAGAGGCGGGAAAGGTTGCAGATACGCAGTATTTT,CATSREAGKVADTQYF
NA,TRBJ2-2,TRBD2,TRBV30,TGTGCCTGGAGTGTCTGGAGCGGGAGGGCCGAGAACACCGGGGAGCTGTTTTTT,CAWSVWSGRAENTGELFF
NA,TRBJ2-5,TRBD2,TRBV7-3,TGTGCCAGCAGCTTAAGGGTAGCGGGAGGGCAAGAGACCCAGTACTTC,CASSLRVAGGQETQYF
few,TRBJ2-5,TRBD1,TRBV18,TGTGCCAGCTCACCAGCGACAGGGGGGGAGACCCAGTACTTC,CASSPATGGETQYF